These T cell receptor beta chains were read from a single sample in a study of beta chain features in type 1 diabetes. TCRdb's copy holds only in-frame clones and misses some; the assay was immunoSEQ multiplex PCR. The sample records about 160,000 clones, approximately 8% being singletons. Sequencing used central memory CD4+ T cells from blood. All receptors derive from a young man with type 1 diabetes. The CDR3 runs from the conserved cysteine through the conserved F or W. A D gene is named only where the DNA matches it firmly. Part of the rows lack a size; the others show once, few, many or a class for expanded clones.

clone_size: -; v_call: TRBV6-6; j_call: TRBJ2-2; d_call: -; cdr3_aa: CASSKGREGTGELFF; cdr3_nt: TGTGCCAGCAGTAAAGGCAGGGAAGGCACCGGGGAGCTGTTTTTT
clone_size: -; v_call: TRBV5-1; j_call: TRBJ1-3; d_call: -; cdr3_aa: CASSLAGDTIYF; cdr3_nt: TGCGCCAGCAGCTTGGCCGGGGACACCATATATTTT
clone_size: few; v_call: TRBV9; j_call: TRBJ1-3; d_call: TRBD1; cdr3_aa: CASSGDSGNTIYF; cdr3_nt: TGTGCCAGCAGCGGGGACAGCGGAAACACCATATATTTT
clone_size: few; v_call: TRBV5-4; j_call: TRBJ2-3; d_call: -; cdr3_aa: CASSLGPGSPSDTQYF; cdr3_nt: TGTGCCAGCAGCTTGGGGCCAGGGTCCCCCTCAGATACGCAGTATTTT
clone_size: few; v_call: TRBV4-3; j_call: TRBJ1-6; d_call: TRBD1; cdr3_aa: CASSQVLGTGDNSPLHF; cdr3_nt: TGCGCCAGCAGCCAAGTCCTCGGGACAGGGGATAATTCACCCCTCCACTTT
clone_size: few; v_call: TRBV4-3; j_call: TRBJ2-3; d_call: -; cdr3_aa: CASSQGSTRGAGTQYF; cdr3_nt: TGCGCCAGCAGCCAAGGGTCTACTCGGGGGGCCGGGACGCAGTATTTT
clone_size: many; v_call: TRBV7-8; j_call: TRBJ2-7; d_call: TRBD1; cdr3_aa: CASSSDRGYEQYF; cdr3_nt: TGTGCCAGCAGCTCCGACAGGGGCTACGAGCAGTACTTC
clone_size: -; v_call: TRBV7-8; j_call: TRBJ2-7; d_call: TRBD2; cdr3_aa: CASSLAERELYEQYF; cdr3_nt: TGTGCCAGCAGCTTAGCGGAGCGGGAGCTTTACGAGCAGTACTTC
clone_size: -; v_call: TRBV2; j_call: TRBJ2-5; d_call: TRBD2; cdr3_aa: CASSETAGGRETQYF; cdr3_nt: TGTGCCAGCAGTGAAACGGCGGGGGGGCGGGAGACCCAGTACTTC
clone_size: few; v_call: TRBV6-6; j_call: TRBJ2-3; d_call: TRBD2; cdr3_aa: CASRTSGEDTQYF; cdr3_nt: TGTGCCAGCAGAACTAGCGGGGAAGATACGCAGTATTTT
clone_size: few; v_call: TRBV13; j_call: TRBJ2-1; d_call: -; cdr3_aa: CATAPLANSYNEQFF; cdr3_nt: TGTGCCACCGCCCCGCTCGCGAACTCCTACAATGAGCAGTTCTTC
clone_size: -; v_call: TRBV28; j_call: TRBJ2-7; d_call: -; cdr3_aa: CASSLLPGGGPSYEQYF; cdr3_nt: TGTGCCAGCAGTTTACTGCCGGGAGGGGGCCCTTCCTACGAGCAGTACTTC
clone_size: -; v_call: TRBV29-1; j_call: TRBJ1-2; d_call: -; cdr3_aa: CSVVLAGNYGYTF; cdr3_nt: TGCAGCGTTGTCCTGGCCGGGAACTATGGCTACACCTTC
clone_size: -; v_call: TRBV28; j_call: TRBJ2-5; d_call: -; cdr3_aa: CASSLPQLSQETQYF; cdr3_nt: TGTGCCAGCAGCCTCCCCCAACTAAGCCAAGAGACCCAGTACTTC
clone_size: -; v_call: TRBV18; j_call: TRBJ1-5; d_call: TRBD1; cdr3_aa: CASSPGQQNQPQHF; cdr3_nt: TGTGCCAGCTCACCGGGACAGCAAAATCAGCCCCAGCATTTT
clone_size: -; v_call: TRBV19; j_call: TRBJ1-5; d_call: -; cdr3_aa: CASSIGRAGNQPQHF; cdr3_nt: TGTGCCAGTAGTATCGGCAGGGCTGGCAATCAGCCCCAGCATTTT
clone_size: -; v_call: TRBV19; j_call: TRBJ2-5; d_call: TRBD2; cdr3_aa: CASGGLAGGMETQYF; cdr3_nt: TGTGCCAGTGGGGGACTAGCGGGGGGTATGGAGACCCAGTACTTC
clone_size: few; v_call: TRBV18; j_call: TRBJ2-5; d_call: -; cdr3_aa: CASSPSLQETQYF; cdr3_nt: TGTGCCAGCTCACCATCTTTGCAGGAGACCCAGTACTTC
clone_size: few; v_call: TRBV2; j_call: TRBJ2-5; d_call: -; cdr3_aa: CASSGQIQETQYF; cdr3_nt: TGTGCCAGCAGCGGACAGATTCAAGAGACCCAGTACTTC
clone_size: -; v_call: TRBV4-3; j_call: TRBJ1-2; d_call: -; cdr3_aa: CASSQDSGAEGYTF; cdr3_nt: TGCGCCAGCAGCCAAGATTCAGGGGCAGAAGGCTACACCTTC
clone_size: few; v_call: TRBV18; j_call: TRBJ2-1; d_call: TRBD2; cdr3_aa: CASSPEASGSNEQFF; cdr3_nt: TGTGCCAGCTCACCAGAGGCTAGCGGGAGTAATGAGCAGTTCTTC
clone_size: few; v_call: TRBV7-2; j_call: TRBJ1-6; d_call: -; cdr3_aa: CASRKGGGGYNSPLHF; cdr3_nt: TGTGCCAGCAGGAAAGGGGGTGGCGGGTATAATTCACCCCTCCACTTT